The subject of this entry is one TCR beta chain. Some clones are missing from TCRdb's copy, which holds only in-frame ones; the method was immunoSEQ multiplex PCR. The data show tens of thousands of clones, 90% to 95% seen once. This sample is drawn from a study of T cell changes during pregnancy in multiple sclerosis. Germline CDR1 and CDR2: MNHNS and SASEGT. CDR3 length equals 14 residues. The germline V and J ends were trimmed by 8 bases and 10 bases, with 18 bases remaining between them. The genes are TRBV6-1 and TRBJ1-6, with no clear D. The sample here was CD4+ T cells from peripheral blood mononuclear cells, taken in the second trimester of pregnancy. This clonotype was sampled from a female donor with multiple sclerosis, enrolled in a pregnancy study. In DNA, the CDR3 is TGTGCCAGCGGACGGGAGCTTGGAGTCTCACCCCTCCACTTT. This gives the protein CASGRELGVSPLHF.